The rows below give T cell receptor beta chains drawn from one sample of a study of siplizumab effects on memory and regulatory T cells. The method was immunoSEQ multiplex PCR; TCRdb's version includes in-frame clones alone and lacks a portion of them. Here the sample spans 50,000 to 70,000 clones, approximately 96% being singletons. The sequenced sample consisted of naive CD8+ T cells sorted from blood. These receptors came from a human donor in good health. The CDR3 runs from the conserved cysteine through the conserved F or W. D genes are given only for firm matches. The size entry is marked missing in some rows and otherwise reads once, few, many or a size class.

DNA	CDR3	D	V	J	size
TGTGCCGCCATGGCGGGGTATGGCACTGAAGCTTTCTTT	CAAMAGYGTEAFF	.	TRBV28	TRBJ1-1	.
TGTGCCAACAGCTTGGATAACTATGGCTACACCTTC	CANSLDNYGYTF	.	TRBV5-5	TRBJ1-2	.
TGTGCCAGCAGCGGGGCCACCGGGGAGCTGTTTTTT	CASSGATGELFF	.	TRBV5-4	TRBJ2-2	.
TGTGCCAGTGAGGGCGGCAATCAGCCCCAGCATTTT	CASEGGNQPQHF	.	TRBV19	TRBJ1-5	.
TGCGCCAGCAGCCAAGGGTCGATAGCGGAGGCCTACAATGAGCAGTTCTTC	CASSQGSIAEAYNEQFF	.	TRBV4-3	TRBJ2-1	.
TGTGCCACCAGCAGCCGACAGGGGGCGAGGACCGGGGAGCTGTTTTTT	CATSSRQGARTGELFF	TRBD1	TRBV15	TRBJ2-2	once
TGTGCCAGCAGCCTCCAGAACACACCCCTCCACTTT	CASSLQNTPLHF	.	TRBV5-6	TRBJ1-6	once
TGTGCCAGCAGCTTAGTAACAGGGAGTGATCGCTACACCTTC	CASSLVTGSDRYTF	.	TRBV7-8	TRBJ1-2	.
TGTGCCAGTAGTATAGATCCCAGGCTCTATGGCAATCAGCCCCAGCATTTT	CASSIDPRLYGNQPQHF	.	TRBV19	TRBJ1-5	.
TGTGCCAGCAGCTTAGGGACAGGGGGCAGCAATCAGCCCCAGCATTTT	CASSLGTGGSNQPQHF	TRBD1	TRBV7-2	TRBJ1-5	.
TGTGCCAGTAGTATGGGGGACTACTCTGGAAACACCATATATTTT	CASSMGDYSGNTIYF	.	TRBV19	TRBJ1-3	.
TGTGCCAGCAGCGACGGGACTGATAACACTGAAGCTTTCTTT	CASSDGTDNTEAFF	.	TRBV13	TRBJ1-1	.
TGTGCCAGCAGTTACTCGGCAGGGTCGGTGAGCTACGAGCAGTACTTC	CASSYSAGSVSYEQYF	.	TRBV6-5	TRBJ2-7	.
TGCAGTGCCCAAGGGGACTATGGCTACACCTTC	CSAQGDYGYTF	.	TRBV29-1	TRBJ1-2	.
TGTGCCAGCAGCTTGGACAGGAGCTCTGGGGCCAACGTCCTGACTTTC	CASSLDRSSGANVLTF	.	TRBV5-4	TRBJ2-6	.
TGTGCCAGCACCCCGAGCCCGGGCACTGAAGCTTTCTTT	CASTPSPGTEAFF	.	TRBV13	TRBJ1-1	.
TGTGCCAGCAGCTTGCGAGGACTAGCTGAGACCCAGTACTTC	CASSLRGLAETQYF	TRBD2	TRBV5-4	TRBJ2-5	.
TGTGCCAGCAGTGGACAGGCTAACTATGGCTACACCTTC	CASSGQANYGYTF	TRBD1	TRBV7-9	TRBJ1-2	.
TGCGCCAGCAGCCCCTCCCGGGGCAACTATGGCTACACCTTC	CASSPSRGNYGYTF	.	TRBV4-1	TRBJ1-2	.
TGTGCCAGCAGCCCGGGACAGAACTACAATGAGCAGTTCTTC	CASSPGQNYNEQFF	TRBD1	TRBV13	TRBJ2-1	.
TGTGCCACCAGCAGAGGGTTGGGTGAGCAGTTCTTC	CATSRGLGEQFF	.	TRBV15	TRBJ2-1	.
TGTGCCAGCAGCTCCGCTATTCCGACAGGGGCGTTTGGCTACACCTTC	CASSSAIPTGAFGYTF	TRBD1	TRBV5-6	TRBJ1-2	.
TGTGCCTGGAGTCCAGGGGGCTCTGGTGGCTACACCTTC	CAWSPGGSGGYTF	TRBD1	TRBV30	TRBJ1-2	.
TGTGCCAGCAGTTTAAAGGGGGCCGACTACGAGCAGTACTTC	CASSLKGADYEQYF	TRBD1	TRBV27	TRBJ2-7	.
TGCGCCAGCAGCCAAGGTAGGGCAGGGCCTAACACTGAAGCTTTCTTT	CASSQGRAGPNTEAFF	.	TRBV4-3	TRBJ1-1	.